Listed here is a single T cell receptor beta chain. PCR was performed a second time for roughly 7 to 12 cycles using a sample-barcoded 5' primer and a J-beta primer mix. TCRdb re-derived calls from the 5' RACE reads in MiXCR, one entry per CDR3 protein. The table has over 750,000 distinct CDR3 sequences, around 25% seen once; the top ten hold around 9.2%. The data stem from a study of blood T cells in healthy people across ages. This same sample was also part of a study on T cells of mothers and their children.

The specimen was blood. This clonotype was obtained from a boy aged 5-17 years in good health.

This CDR3 reads CASSLDPAGETQYF. The CDR3 DNA sequence: TGTGCCAGCAGTTTGGACCCGGCGGGGGAGACCCAGTACTTC. The rearrangement links TRBV27 to TRBJ2-5; perhaps TRBD2 as D (6 bases). V gave up 3 bases and J gave up 5 bases, with 13 bases separating them. The germline CDR1 and CDR2 sequences are MNHEY and SMNVEV (reference sequence). The CDR3 is 14 residues long.